Following are 25 T cell receptor beta chains from one sample sequenced in a study of T-cell reconstitution after alpha-beta-depleted transplantation in children. The library targeted TCRbeta and was prepared with unique molecular identifiers. In TCRdb, the PCR reads were re-called with MiXCR into one record per CDR3 protein. The sample has 450,000 to 600,000 distinct CDR3 sequences, approximately 13% seen once. Sequenced here: PBMCs, mostly from graft donor cells, sampled 360 days after TCRalphabeta/CD19-depleted stem cell transplant. The source of these receptors is a male patient younger than 18 who had a stem cell transplant for acute myeloid leukemia, so the T cells may come from the graft donor.

The chain is built from TRBV14 and TRBJ2-2; D is unclear. This CDR3 is 12 amino acids long. CDR1 and CDR2 (germline): SGHDN, FVKESK. The V and J ends lost 4 bases and 10 bases respectively, with 10 bases between them. The CDR3 spells CASSLSHLELFF. The CDR3 DNA is TGTGCCAGCAGCCTGAGTCACTTGGAGCTGTTTTTT.

In this sample, this clonotype is medium-sized. The CDR3 loop reads CASNGLAMETQYF. CDR3 nucleotide sequence: TGTGCCAGCAATGGACTAGCGATGGAGACCCAGTACTTC. The chain has TRBV2 and TRBJ2-5, with 9 bases identical to TRBD2. The V segment lost 7 bases and the J segment 5 bases; nucleotides outside the gene matches: 5. CDR3 length equals 13 residues. Germline-derived CDR1 and CDR2 are SNHLY and FYNNEI.

This clonotype was detected only a few times. The chain carries TRBV11-2 and TRBJ2-1; TRBD1 matches at 8 bases. The CDR3 has 15 amino acids. J lost 1 base, V lost 5 bases, and 4 bases had no gene match. Germline V gene data show CDR1 as SGHAT and CDR2 as FQNNGV. DNA for the CDR3: TGTGCCAGCAGCCACCGACAGGGGTCCTACAATGAGCAGTTCTTC. This codes for CASSHRQGSYNEQFF.

V is TRBV18 and J is TRBJ2-3; 8 nucleotides agree with TRBD1. The CDR3 has 16 amino acids. Trimming took 5 bases from V and 4 from J; bases not matched to a gene: 11. The germline V gene encodes CDR1 KGHSH and CDR2 LQKENI. The CDR3 sequence is CASSFGQGKVSDTQYF. As DNA, the CDR3 is TGTGCCAGCTCATTCGGACAGGGCAAGGTGTCAGATACGCAGTATTTT.

This clonotype showed up many times. This chain uses TRBV5-6 with TRBJ2-3; the D gene is possibly TRBD1 (6 bases). Germline values: CDR1 SGHDT, CDR2 YYEEEE. V was pared by 3 bases and J by 4 bases, with 15 bases between. The CDR3 runs 15 residues. The CDR3 nucleotides read TGTGCCAGCAGCTACGACAGGCTCCCCCCAGATACGCAGTATTTT. Amino acid sequence: CASSYDRLPPDTQYF.

The chain employs TRBV12-3 or TRBV12-4 and TRBJ2-7; D is uncertain. V gave up 1 base and J gave up 7 bases, with 8 bases separating them. The CDR3 sequence is 12 residues long. Here the CDR3 reads CASSLELGEQYF. The CDR3 region has the DNA TGTGCCAGCAGTTTAGAATTAGGGGAGCAGTACTTC.

This clonotype has more than one count but fewer than ten. A read error may account for a junction end that differs from germline. The chain uses TRBV7-9 and TRBJ2-1; D is perhaps TRBD1 or TRBD2 (6 bases each). There are 15 residues in the CDR3. CDR1 and CDR2 (germline): SEHNR, FQNEAQ (reference sequence). The CDR3, as DNA: TGTGCCAGCAGCTTAGAAGGGGGGATATACAGTGAGCAGTTCTTC. The encoded protein is CASSLEGGIYSEQFF.

This clonotype was recorded many times. The V call is TRBV29-1, the J call TRBJ2-1; TRBD1 might be the D (6 bases). Germline CDR1 and CDR2: SQVTM and ANQGSEA. CDR3 size: 15 residues. V lost 5 bases, J lost 0 bases, and 14 bases lay in between. The CDR3 loop reads CSVMDSPSSYNEQFF. The DNA of the CDR3 is TGCAGCGTTATGGACAGTCCGAGCTCCTACAATGAGCAGTTCTTC.

This clonotype was seen a few times. The V and J genes are TRBV4-3 and TRBJ2-5; a weak D match, TRBD1 (6 bases). Trimming removed 1 base from V and 5 bases from J, with 20 bases in between. The CDR3 runs to 17 residues. Germline lookup yields CDR1 LGHNA and CDR2 YSLEER. CDR3 loop: CASSQVDSGALGETQYF. CDR3 coding DNA: TGCGCCAGCAGCCAAGTGGATTCAGGGGCGCTTGGGGAGACCCAGTACTTC.

The V gene is TRBV20-1, the J gene TRBJ2-3; no reliable D call. Germline CDR1 and CDR2: DFQATT and SNEGSKA (reference sequence). The CDR3 spans 16 residues. CDR3 amino acids: CCARDRPPARTDTQYF. The CDR3 DNA reads TGCTGCGCTAGAGATCGGCCGCCTGCCCGGACAGATACGCAGTATTTT.

This chain uses TRBV21-1 with TRBJ2-7; the table's D call TRBD2 went unverified against the DNA. TRBV21-1 corresponds to a pseudogene. The CDR3 has 14 amino acids. This CDR3 is CATYLAGGGNEQYF. As DNA, the CDR3 is TGTGCCACCTACCTAGCGGGAGGTGGGAACGAGCAGTACTTC.

V is TRBV12-3 or TRBV12-4 and J is TRBJ2-7; D could derive from TRBD1 or TRBD2 (6 bases each). The CDR3 is 13 amino acids. Trimming removed 1 base from V and 5 bases from J, with 9 bases in between. CDR3 loop: CASSLGGADEQYF. DNA of the CDR3: TGTGCCAGCAGTTTAGGGGGGGCTGACGAGCAGTACTTC.

This clonotype came up a few times. This chain connects TRBV5-1 to TRBJ2-7; TRBD2 matches at 8 bases. CDR3 length equals 15 residues. V lost 2 bases to trimming and J lost 3 bases; unmatched junction nucleotides: 7. The germline CDR1 and CDR2 sequences are SGHRS and YFSETQ. The CDR3 here is CASSFAEAGVYEQYF. The CDR3 DNA follows: TGCGCCAGCAGCTTCGCAGAAGCGGGAGTCTACGAGCAGTACTTC.

The genes are TRBV24-1 and TRBJ2-1, with 8 bases aligning to TRBD2. Looked up from germline, CDR1 is KGHDR and CDR2 is SFDVKD. CDR3 length equals 19 residues. V shed 0 bases, J shed 2 bases, and the junction held 11 bases outside the gene matches. This chain's CDR3 is CATSDLGLGTRSPYNEQFF. CDR3 sequence (DNA): TGTGCCACCAGTGATTTGGGTCTGGGGACTAGATCCCCCTACAATGAGCAGTTCTTC.

The chain employs TRBV29-1 and TRBJ2-1, with 12 positions matching TRBD2. This CDR3 has 15 residues. The junction had 6 bases not matched to a gene; V was cut back by 2 bases and J by 7 bases. The V gene's germline CDR1 is SQVTM and CDR2 ANQGSEA. CDR3 DNA sequence: TGCAGCGTTGAATGGACTAGCGGGATGGAGAATGAGCAGTTCTTC. This encodes CSVEWTSGMENEQFF.

The chain couples TRBV6-5 to TRBJ2-7; possible D gene TRBD2, 6 bases. CDR3 length equals 14 residues. The germline CDR1 and CDR2 sequences are MNHEY and SVGAGI. The ends were cut back, 3 bases at V and 3 bases at J, with 12 bases in the middle. This CDR3 is CASSYGGTGYEQYF. CDR3 bases: TGTGCCAGCAGTTATGGCGGGACCGGCTACGAGCAGTACTTC.

In this sample, this clonotype turned up a few times. CDR3 residues: CASREDRYEQFF. CDR3 in DNA: TGCGCCAGCAGGGAGGACAGATATGAGCAGTTCTTC. V and J are TRBV10-2 and TRBJ2-1; D is possibly TRBD1 (6 bases). CDR3 length: 12 amino acids. V gave up 6 bases and J gave up 8 bases, with 11 bases separating them. Germline V CDR1 and CDR2: WSHSY, SAAADI.

This sequence joins TRBV6-2 or TRBV6-3 and TRBJ2-5; possibly TRBD1 for D (6 bases). Germline V gives CDR1 MNHEY, CDR2 SVGEGT. Trimming shortened V by 6 bases and J by 5 bases, and 19 bases separated the two germline ends. The CDR3 spans 15 residues. In nucleotides, the CDR3 is TGTGCCAGCAGGACCACAGGGTCCTGGGGGGAGACCCAGTACTTC. Protein sequence: CASRTTGSWGETQYF.

This clonotype was seen many times. This chain uses TRBV27 with TRBJ2-2; the match to TRBD1 covers 10 bases. The CDR3 totals 15 residues. The V gene's germline CDR1 is MNHEY and CDR2 SMNVEV (reference sequence). After removal of 4 bases from V and 6 bases from J, the junction contained 5 bases not matched to a gene. CDR3 DNA: TGTGCCAGCAGTTCCGGACAGGGGGATGCCGGGGAGCTGTTTTTT. It translates to CASSSGQGDAGELFF.

This clonotype was detected only a few times. This sequence joins TRBV7-8 and TRBJ2-7; no definite D call. Looked up from germline, CDR1 is SGHVS and CDR2 is FQNEAQ. V lost 1 base to trimming and J lost 7 bases, with 17 bases between them. The CDR3 has 15 amino acids. The CDR3 nucleotides are TGTGCCAGCAGCTTAGTCGGCCTACTCTTGGGGGAGCAGTACTTC. It is translated as CASSLVGLLLGEQYF.

This clonotype was seen a few times. This chain joins TRBV5-1 and TRBJ2-1; D ambiguous. Trimming removed 0 bases from V and 2 bases from J, with 15 bases in between. The V gene's germline CDR1 is SGHRS and CDR2 YFSETQ. The length of the CDR3 is 17 residues. CDR3: CASSLGLDVATYNEQFF. The CDR3 nucleotides read TGCGCCAGCAGCTTGGGGCTTGACGTTGCAACCTACAATGAGCAGTTCTTC.

There are a few counts of this clonotype. The chain joins TRBV9 to TRBJ1-1; D gene ambiguous. CDR3 length equals 14 residues. CDR1 and CDR2 from the germline V gene are SGDLS and YYNGEE. V dropped 0 bases and J dropped 1 base, with 7 bases sitting between them. CDR3 coding DNA: TGTGCCAGCAGCGTAGTCCTCGAGAACACTGAAGCTTTCTTT. Its translation: CASSVVLENTEAFF.

Only a few counts were recorded for this clonotype. V usage is TRBV4-3 and J usage is TRBJ2-1, with D unclear. Trimming took off 5 bases at V and 7 bases at J, with 15 bases between the two ends. The CDR3 covers 14 residues. Germline lookup yields CDR1 LGHNA and CDR2 YSLEER. The DNA of the CDR3 is TGCGCCAGCAGCGTGATCCCGAGGTGGAATGAGCAGTTCTTC. Its translation is CASSVIPRWNEQFF.

This clonotype was detected many times. This chain connects TRBV24-1 to TRBJ2-7, with 10 bases identical to TRBD1. The V gene's germline CDR1 is KGHDR and CDR2 SFDVKD. The junction had 7 bases not matched to a gene; V was cut back by 9 bases and J by 3 bases. CDR3 size: 14 residues. CDR3 nucleotides: TGTGCCACCGCGAAGACAGGGGGCGGCTACGAGCAGTACTTC. It translates to CATAKTGGGYEQYF.

This clonotype was seen more than once but under ten times. The chain employs TRBV20-1 and TRBJ2-5; the D gene could be TRBD1 or TRBD2 (5 bases each). Per the germline V gene, CDR1 is DFQATT and CDR2 is SNEGSKA (reference sequence). The length of the CDR3 is 17 residues. Trimming cost V 0 bases and J 3 bases, with 20 bases left between them. CDR3 loop: CSARDLLGTPIEETQYF. CDR3 nucleotide sequence: TGCAGTGCTAGAGATCTGTTAGGGACCCCTATCGAAGAGACCCAGTACTTC.